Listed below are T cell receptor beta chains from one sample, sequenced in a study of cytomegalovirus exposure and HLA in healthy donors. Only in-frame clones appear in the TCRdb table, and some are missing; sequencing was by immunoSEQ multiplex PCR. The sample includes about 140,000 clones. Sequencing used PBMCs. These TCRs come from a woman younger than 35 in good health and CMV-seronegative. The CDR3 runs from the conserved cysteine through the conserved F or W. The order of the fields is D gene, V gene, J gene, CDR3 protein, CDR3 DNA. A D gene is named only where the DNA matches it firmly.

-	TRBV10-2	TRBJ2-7	CARGREQYF	TGCGCCAGGGGCCGCGAGCAGTACTTC
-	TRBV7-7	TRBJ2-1	CASSDAAGDEQFF	TGTGCTAGCAGCGACGCGGCCGGGGATGAGCAGTTCTTC
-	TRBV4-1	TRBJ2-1	CASSQFRDSALSYNEQFF	TGCGCCAGCAGCCAATTCAGGGACTCCGCCTTATCCTACAATGAGCAGTTCTTC
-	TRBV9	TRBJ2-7	CASSPPSRAYEQYF	TGTGCCAGCAGCCCCCCTAGCCGAGCCTACGAGCAGTACTTC
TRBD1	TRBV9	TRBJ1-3	CASSIRGTGYSGNTIYF	TGTGCCAGCAGCATCCGCGGGACAGGCTACTCTGGAAACACCATATATTTT
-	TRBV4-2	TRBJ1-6	CASSQDPTRLKLLNSPLHF	TGTGCCAGCAGCCAAGATCCCACACGGCTGAAACTACTGAATTCACCCCTCCACTTT
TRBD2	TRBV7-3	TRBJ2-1	CASSLTVSGKYNEQFF	TGTGCCAGCAGCTTAACAGTTAGCGGGAAATACAATGAGCAGTTCTTC
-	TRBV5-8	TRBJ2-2	CASSFSSNTGELFF	TGTGCCAGCAGCTTCTCGAGCAACACCGGGGAGCTGTTTTTT
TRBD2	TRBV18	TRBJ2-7	CASSRTVPSAGGTYEQYF	TGTGCCAGCTCACGAACAGTACCTTCAGCGGGAGGAACCTACGAGCAGTACTTC
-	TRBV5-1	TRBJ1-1	CASSTLGADTEAFF	TGCGCCAGCAGCACCTTAGGGGCGGACACTGAAGCTTTCTTT
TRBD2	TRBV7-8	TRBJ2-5	CASSLLGTSGRETQYF	TGTGCCAGCAGCTTACTAGGGACTAGCGGGAGAGAGACCCAGTACTTC
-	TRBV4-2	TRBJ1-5	CASSLGAVYSNQPQHF	TGTGCCAGCAGCCTTGGGGCAGTTTATAGCAATCAGCCCCAGCATTTT
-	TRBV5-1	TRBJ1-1	CASSFSSNTEAFF	TGCGCCAGCAGCTTTTCGTCGAACACTGAAGCTTTCTTT
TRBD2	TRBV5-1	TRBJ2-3	CASSLAATSGMRWYF	TGCGCCAGCAGCTTGGCCGCGACTAGCGGGATGCGTTGGTATTTT
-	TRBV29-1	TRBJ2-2	CSVEEVQTGELFF	TGCAGCGTTGAAGAGGTACAGACCGGGGAGCTGTTTTTT
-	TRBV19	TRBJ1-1	CASSIGGARIEAFF	TGTGCCAGTAGTATTGGAGGGGCCCGAATTGAAGCTTTCTTT
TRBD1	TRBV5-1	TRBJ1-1	CASSPGGSNTEAFF	TGCGCCAGCAGCCCAGGGGGGTCGAACACTGAAGCTTTCTTT
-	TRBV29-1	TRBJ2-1	CSVEDQGVGGWDEQFF	TGCAGCGTTGAAGATCAAGGGGTCGGGGGTTGGGATGAGCAGTTCTTC
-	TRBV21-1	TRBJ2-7	CASSKRRGGDNYEQYF	TGTGCCAGCAGCAAAAGGCGGGGAGGGGACAACTACGAGCAGTACTTC
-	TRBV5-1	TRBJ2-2	CASSTLTGPNTGELFF	TGCGCCAGCAGCACATTGACAGGTCCGAACACCGGGGAGCTGTTTTTT
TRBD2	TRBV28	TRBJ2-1	CASSLPGLGTLNEQFF	TGTGCCAGCAGTTTACCCGGACTAGGGACCCTGAATGAGCAGTTCTTC
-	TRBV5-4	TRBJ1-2	CASSLSGGGTNYGYTF	TGTGCCAGCAGCTTGTCCGGGGGGGGGACTAACTATGGCTACACCTTC
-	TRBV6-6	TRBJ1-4	CASSSPGFGLRELFF	TGTGCCAGCAGTTCCCCCGGTTTCGGGTTGAGAGAACTGTTTTTT
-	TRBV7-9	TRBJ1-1	CASSLQNTEAFF	TGTGCCAGCAGCTTACAGAACACTGAAGCTTTCTTT
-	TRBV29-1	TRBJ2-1	CSVEDSPGVFFF	TGCAGCGTTGAAGATTCCCCGGGAGTGTTCTTCTTC
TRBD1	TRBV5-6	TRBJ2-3	CASSAGTVSLTDTQYF	TGTGCCAGCAGCGCCGGGACAGTAAGCCTCACAGATACGCAGTATTTT
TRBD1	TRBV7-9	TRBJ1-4	CASSLWVATGLEKLFF	TGTGCCAGCAGCTTATGGGTGGCGACAGGGTTGGAAAAACTGTTTTTT
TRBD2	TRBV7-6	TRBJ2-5	CASSSGTSGADWETQYF	TGTGCCAGCAGCTCGGGGACTAGCGGGGCTGACTGGGAGACCCAGTACTTC
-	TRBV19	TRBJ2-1	CASTDPTEDEQFF	TGTGCCAGTACCGATCCGACGGAGGATGAGCAGTTCTTC
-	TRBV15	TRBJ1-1	CATTPGGIRGAEAFF	TGTGCCACCACCCCCGGGGGGATACGTGGGGCTGAAGCTTTCTTT
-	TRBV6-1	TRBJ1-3	CASGEVGGSGNTIYF	TGTGCCAGCGGTGAGGTAGGGGGCTCTGGAAACACCATATATTTT
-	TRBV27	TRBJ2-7	CASSSRLVEPMTYEQYF	TGTGCCAGCAGTTCCCGACTAGTGGAGCCGATGACCTACGAGCAGTACTTC
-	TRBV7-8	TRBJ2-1	CASSLRPGEQFF	TGTGCCAGCAGCTTACGCCCGGGAGAGCAGTTCTTC
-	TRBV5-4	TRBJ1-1	CASSRRENTEAFF	TGTGCCAGCAGCCGACGGGAGAACACTGAAGCTTTCTTT
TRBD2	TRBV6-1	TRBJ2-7	CASSDPGTSGPYEQYF	TGTGCCAGCAGTGATCCCGGGACTAGCGGTCCCTACGAGCAGTACTTC
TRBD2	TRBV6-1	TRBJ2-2	CASSERSGRGTGELFF	TGTGCCAGCAGTGAAAGGAGCGGGAGAGGTACCGGGGAGCTGTTTTTT
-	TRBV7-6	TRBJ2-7	CASSLAETANYEQYF	TGTGCCAGCAGCTTAGCGGAAACAGCTAACTACGAGCAGTACTTC
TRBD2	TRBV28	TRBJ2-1	CASSYNPLAGGRGNEQFF	TGTGCCAGCAGCTATAACCCTCTAGCGGGAGGTCGGGGGAATGAGCAGTTCTTC
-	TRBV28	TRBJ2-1	CASSLSSRWDEQFF	TGTGCCAGCAGTTTATCTAGCCGGTGGGATGAGCAGTTCTTC
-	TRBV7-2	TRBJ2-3	CASRRLGPTDTQYF	TGTGCCAGCAGGCGCCTAGGTCCCACAGATACGCAGTATTTT
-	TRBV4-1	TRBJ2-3	CASSALARETDTQYF	TGCGCCAGCAGCGCCCTAGCGAGAGAGACAGATACGCAGTATTTT
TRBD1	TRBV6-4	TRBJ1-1	CASRRTGNTEAFF	TGTGCCAGCCGACGGACAGGGAACACTGAAGCTTTCTTT
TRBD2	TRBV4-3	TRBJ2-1	CASSQGRGLADNEQFF	TGCGCCAGCAGCCAAGGTAGGGGACTAGCGGACAATGAGCAGTTCTTC
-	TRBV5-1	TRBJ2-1	CASSRGNEQFF	TGCGCCAGCAGTAGGGGCAATGAGCAGTTCTTC
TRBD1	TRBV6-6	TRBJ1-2	CASSLDRGGGGYTF	TGTGCCAGCAGTCTGGACAGGGGGGGAGGTGGCTACACCTTC
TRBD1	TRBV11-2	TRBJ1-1	CASSRPDRGLAEAFF	TGTGCCAGCAGCCGGCCAGACAGGGGGCTGGCTGAAGCTTTCTTT
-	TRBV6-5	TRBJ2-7	CASTQTGEDEQYF	TGTGCCAGCACCCAGACTGGCGAAGACGAGCAGTACTTC
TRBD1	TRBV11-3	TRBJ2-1	CASSLEQSGTGSSYNEQFF	TGTGCCAGCAGCCTAGAACAATCCGGGACAGGGAGCTCCTACAATGAGCAGTTCTTC
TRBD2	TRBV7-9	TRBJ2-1	CASSLRLAGGPYNEQFF	TGTGCCAGCAGCTTACGACTAGCGGGAGGACCCTACAATGAGCAGTTCTTC
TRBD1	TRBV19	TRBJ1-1	CASSMARDRGQGEAFF	TGTGCCAGTAGTATGGCCCGGGACAGGGGGCAGGGTGAAGCTTTCTTT
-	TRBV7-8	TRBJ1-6	CASSLEGTPLVAPLHF	TGTGCCAGCAGCTTAGAAGGGACACCTTTGGTGGCACCCCTCCACTTT
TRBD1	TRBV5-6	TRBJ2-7	CASSPGQEVSYEQYF	TGTGCCAGCAGCCCGGGACAGGAAGTGTCCTACGAGCAGTACTTC
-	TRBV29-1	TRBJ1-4	CSVEETTGEKLFF	TGCAGCGTTGAGGAGACGACTGGCGAAAAACTGTTTTTT